This record looks at one T cell receptor beta chain sequence and its context. These data come from a study of blood T cell repertoires in COVID-19. About the study: Sample material is recorded as cDNA or gDNA derived from T cells, B-cell-depleted T cells, or PBMCs.

In the authors' methods: Amplifying reference gene primers gave estimates of nucleated cell counts. Only in-frame clones appear in the TCRdb table, and some are missing; sequencing was by immunoSEQ multiplex PCR. That table is the source of V, J and clone size, and D and trimming were worked out from the DNA. The data show around 100,000 clones, 90% seen once. The CDR3 runs to 14 residues. V was trimmed by 4 bases and J by 6 bases, leaving 10 bases between them. Germline V gene data show CDR1 as LGHDT and CDR2 as YNNKEL (reference sequence). The sequence came from a man aged 50-59 years with acute or convalescent COVID-19. The specimen sequenced was peripheral blood. The V and J genes are TRBV3-1 (or the pseudogene TRBV3-2) and TRBJ1-6; D gene ambiguous. CDR3 coding DNA: TGTGCCAGCAGCCCCGCAGTTGGTAATTCACCCCTCCACTTT. Its translation is CASSPAVGNSPLHF.